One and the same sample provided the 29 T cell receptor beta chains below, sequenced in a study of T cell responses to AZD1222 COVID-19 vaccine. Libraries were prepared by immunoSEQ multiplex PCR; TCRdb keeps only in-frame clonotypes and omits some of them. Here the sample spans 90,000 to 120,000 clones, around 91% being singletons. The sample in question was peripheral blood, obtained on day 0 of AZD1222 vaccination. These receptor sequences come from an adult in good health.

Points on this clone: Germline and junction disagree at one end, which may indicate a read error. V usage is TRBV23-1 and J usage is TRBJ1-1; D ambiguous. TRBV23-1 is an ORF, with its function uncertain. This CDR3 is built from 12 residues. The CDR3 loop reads CASSQGPQTRPF. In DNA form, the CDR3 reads TGCGCCAGCAGTCAAGGGCCCCAGACACGGCCATTT.

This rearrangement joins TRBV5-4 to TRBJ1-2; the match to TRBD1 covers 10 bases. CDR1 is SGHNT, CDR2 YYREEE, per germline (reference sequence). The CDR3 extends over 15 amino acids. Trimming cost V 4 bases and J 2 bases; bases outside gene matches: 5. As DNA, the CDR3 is TGTGCCAGCAGCACCGGACAGGGGGGAAACTATGGCTACACCTTC. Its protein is CASSTGQGGNYGYTF. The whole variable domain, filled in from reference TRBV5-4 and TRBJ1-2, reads ETGVTQSPTHLIKTRGQQVTLRCSSQSGHNTVSWYQQALGQGPQFIFQYYREEENGRGNFPPRFSGLQFPNYSSELNVNALELDDSALYLCASSTGQGGNYGYTFGSGTRLTVV.

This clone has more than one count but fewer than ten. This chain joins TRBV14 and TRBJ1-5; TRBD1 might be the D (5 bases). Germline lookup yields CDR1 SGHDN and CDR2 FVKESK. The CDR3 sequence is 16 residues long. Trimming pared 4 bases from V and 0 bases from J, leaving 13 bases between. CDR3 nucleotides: TGTGCCAGCAGCCCTCGGACACTTTATAGCAATCAGCCCCAGCATTTT. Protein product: CASSPRTLYSNQPQHF.

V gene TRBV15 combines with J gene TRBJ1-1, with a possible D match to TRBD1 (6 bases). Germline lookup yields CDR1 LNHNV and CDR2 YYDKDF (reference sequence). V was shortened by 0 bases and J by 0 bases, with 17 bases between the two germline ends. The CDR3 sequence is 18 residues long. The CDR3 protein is CATSRDRPPGDLNTEAFF. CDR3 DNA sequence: TGTGCCACCAGCAGAGATCGTCCCCCAGGGGATCTGAACACTGAAGCTTTCTTT.

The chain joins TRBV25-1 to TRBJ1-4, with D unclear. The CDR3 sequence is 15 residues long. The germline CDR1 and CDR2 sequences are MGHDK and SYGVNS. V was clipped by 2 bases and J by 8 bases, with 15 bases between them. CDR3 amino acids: CASSELSSDWEKLFF. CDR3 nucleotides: TGTGCCAGCAGTGAACTAAGTTCGGACTGGGAAAAACTGTTTTTT.

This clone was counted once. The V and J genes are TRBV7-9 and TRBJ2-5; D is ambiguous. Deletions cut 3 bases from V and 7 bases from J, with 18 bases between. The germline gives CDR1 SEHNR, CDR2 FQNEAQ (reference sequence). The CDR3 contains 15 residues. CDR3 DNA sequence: TGTGCCAGCAGCTTTTCCGGTGGAGCCCTTTCGACCCAGTACTTC. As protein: CASSFSGGALSTQYF.

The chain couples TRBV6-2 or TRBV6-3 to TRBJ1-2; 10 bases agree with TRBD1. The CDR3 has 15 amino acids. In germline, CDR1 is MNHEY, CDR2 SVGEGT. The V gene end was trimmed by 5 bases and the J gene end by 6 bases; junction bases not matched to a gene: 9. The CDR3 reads CASSHRQGASDGYTF. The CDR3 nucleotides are TGTGCCAGCAGTCATCGACAGGGGGCAAGTGATGGCTACACCTTC.

The CDR3, as DNA: TGTGCCAGCAGCGTAGGAGCTAGCGGGGGAGTCGGCGAGCAGTACTTC. Translation gives CASSVGASGGVGEQYF. The chain is built from TRBV9 and TRBJ2-7, with TRBD2 identical over 10 bases. Per germline, CDR1 SGDLS and CDR2 YYNGEE. The V and J ends lost 0 bases and 6 bases, in that order; junction bases with no gene match: 9. The CDR3 loop spans 16 amino acids. Variable domain in full (rest from reference TRBV9 and TRBJ2-7): DSGVTQTPKHLITATGQRVTLRCSPRSGDLSVYWYQQSLDQGLQFLIQYYNGEERAKGNILERFSAQQFPDLHSELNLSSLELGDSALYFCASSVGASGGVGEQYFGPGTRLTVT.

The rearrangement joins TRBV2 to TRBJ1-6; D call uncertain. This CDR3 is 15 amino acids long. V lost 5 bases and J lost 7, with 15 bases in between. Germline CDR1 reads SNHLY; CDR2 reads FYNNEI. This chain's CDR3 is CASSMLKTENSPLHF. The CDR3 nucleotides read TGTGCCAGCAGTATGTTGAAGACGGAGAATTCACCCCTCCACTTT.

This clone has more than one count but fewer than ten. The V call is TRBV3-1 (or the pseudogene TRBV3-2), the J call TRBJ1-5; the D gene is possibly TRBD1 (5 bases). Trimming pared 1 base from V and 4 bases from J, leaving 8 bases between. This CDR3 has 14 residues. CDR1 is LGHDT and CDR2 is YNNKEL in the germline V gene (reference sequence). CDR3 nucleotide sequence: TGTGCCAGCAGCCAAGCCAACAGGAATCAGCCCCAGCATTTT. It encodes CASSQANRNQPQHF.

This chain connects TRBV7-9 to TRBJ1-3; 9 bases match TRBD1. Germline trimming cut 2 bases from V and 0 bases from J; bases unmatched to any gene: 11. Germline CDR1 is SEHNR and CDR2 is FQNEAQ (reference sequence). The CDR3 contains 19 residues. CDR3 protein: CASSLMTGTGKNSGNTIYF. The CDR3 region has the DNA TGTGCCAGCAGCTTAATGACCGGGACAGGGAAGAACTCTGGAAACACCATATATTTT.

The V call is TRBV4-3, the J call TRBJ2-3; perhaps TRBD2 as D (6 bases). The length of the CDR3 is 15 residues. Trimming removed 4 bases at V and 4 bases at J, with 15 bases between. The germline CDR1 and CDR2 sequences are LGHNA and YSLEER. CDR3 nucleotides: TGCGCCAGCAGCCCTGGGGTGGGGGGTCCAGATACGCAGTATTTT. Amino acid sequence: CASSPGVGGPDTQYF.

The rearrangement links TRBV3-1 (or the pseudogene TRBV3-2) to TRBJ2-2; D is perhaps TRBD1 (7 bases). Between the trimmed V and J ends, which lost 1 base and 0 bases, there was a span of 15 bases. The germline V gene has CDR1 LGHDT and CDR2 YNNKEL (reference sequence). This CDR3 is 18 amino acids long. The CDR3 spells CASSQVPAGTANTGELFF. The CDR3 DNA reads TGTGCCAGCAGCCAAGTCCCTGCGGGGACAGCGAACACCGGGGAGCTGTTTTTT.

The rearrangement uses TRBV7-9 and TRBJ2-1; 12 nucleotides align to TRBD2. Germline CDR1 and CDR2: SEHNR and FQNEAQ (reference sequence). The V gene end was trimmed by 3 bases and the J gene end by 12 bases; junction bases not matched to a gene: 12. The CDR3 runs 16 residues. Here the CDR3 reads CASSFLKLAGGPGQFF. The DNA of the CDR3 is TGTGCCAGCAGCTTTCTTAAACTAGCGGGGGGTCCGGGGCAGTTCTTC.

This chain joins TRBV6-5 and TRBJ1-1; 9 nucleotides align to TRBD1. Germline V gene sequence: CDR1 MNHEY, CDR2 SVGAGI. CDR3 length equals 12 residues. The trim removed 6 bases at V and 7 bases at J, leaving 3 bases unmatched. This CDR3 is CASSRGQGEAFF. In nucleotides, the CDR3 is TGTGCCAGCAGCCGGGGACAGGGTGAAGCTTTCTTT.

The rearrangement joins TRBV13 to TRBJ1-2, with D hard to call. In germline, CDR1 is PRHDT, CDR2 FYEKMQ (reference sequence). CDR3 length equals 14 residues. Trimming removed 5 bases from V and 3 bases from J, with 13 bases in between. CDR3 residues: CASSPPGDYYGYTF. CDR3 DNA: TGTGCCAGCAGCCCCCCAGGTGACTACTATGGCTACACCTTC. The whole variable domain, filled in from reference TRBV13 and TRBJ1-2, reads AAGVIQSPRHLIKEKRETATLKCYPIPRHDTVYWYQQGPGQDPQFLISFYEKMQSDKGSIPDRFSAQQFSDYHSELNMSSLELGDSALYFCASSPPGDYYGYTFGSGTRLTVV.

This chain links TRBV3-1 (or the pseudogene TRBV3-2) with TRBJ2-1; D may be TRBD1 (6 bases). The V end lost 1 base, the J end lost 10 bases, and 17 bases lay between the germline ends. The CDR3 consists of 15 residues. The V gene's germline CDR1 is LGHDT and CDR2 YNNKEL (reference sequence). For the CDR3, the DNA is TGTGCCAGCAGCCAAGGTCGAGCAGGGGTCGGGGAGCAGTTCTTC. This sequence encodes CASSQGRAGVGEQFF.

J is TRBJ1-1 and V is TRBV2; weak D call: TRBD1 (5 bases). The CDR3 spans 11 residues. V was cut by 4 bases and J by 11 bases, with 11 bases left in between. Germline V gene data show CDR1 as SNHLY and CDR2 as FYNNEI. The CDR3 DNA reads TGTGCCAGCAGTGGACAGTTCCGGGCTTTCTTT. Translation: CASSGQFRAFF.

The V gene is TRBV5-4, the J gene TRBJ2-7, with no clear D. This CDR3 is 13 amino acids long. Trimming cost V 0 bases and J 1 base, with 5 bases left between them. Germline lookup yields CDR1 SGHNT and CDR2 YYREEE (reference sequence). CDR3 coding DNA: TGTGCCAGCAGCTTGGCCTATTCCTACGAGCAGTACTTC. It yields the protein CASSLAYSYEQYF.

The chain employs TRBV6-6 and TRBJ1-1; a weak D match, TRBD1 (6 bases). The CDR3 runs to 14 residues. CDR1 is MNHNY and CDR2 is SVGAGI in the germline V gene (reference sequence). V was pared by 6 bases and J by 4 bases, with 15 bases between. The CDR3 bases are TGTGCCAGCAGCCCACGGGACACCATCACTGAAGCTTTCTTT. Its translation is CASSPRDTITEAFF.

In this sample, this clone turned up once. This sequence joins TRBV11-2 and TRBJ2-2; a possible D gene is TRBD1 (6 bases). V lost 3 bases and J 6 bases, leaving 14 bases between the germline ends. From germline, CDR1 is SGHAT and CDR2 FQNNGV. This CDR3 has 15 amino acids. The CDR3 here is CASSFQGRVPGELFF. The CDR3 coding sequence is TGTGCCAGCAGCTTCCAGGGGCGAGTTCCCGGGGAGCTGTTTTTT. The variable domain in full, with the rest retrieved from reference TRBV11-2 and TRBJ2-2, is EAGVAQSPRYKIIEKRQSVAFWCNPISGHATLYWYQQILGQGPKLLIQFQNNGVVDDSQLPKDRFSAERLKGVDSTLKIQPAKLEDSAVYLCASSFQGRVPGELFFGEGSRLTVL.

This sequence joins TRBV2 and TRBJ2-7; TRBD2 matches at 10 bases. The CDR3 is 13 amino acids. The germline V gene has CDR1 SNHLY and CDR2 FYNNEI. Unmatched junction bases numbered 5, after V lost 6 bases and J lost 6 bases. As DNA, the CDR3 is TGTGCCAGCAGGGGCAGCGGGGGGGGCGAGCAGTACTTC. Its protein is CASRGSGGGEQYF.

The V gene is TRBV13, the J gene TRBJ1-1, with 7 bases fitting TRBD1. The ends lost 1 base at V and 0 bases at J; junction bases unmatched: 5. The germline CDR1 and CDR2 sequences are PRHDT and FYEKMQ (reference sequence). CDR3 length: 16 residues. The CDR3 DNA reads TGTGCCAGCAGCTTAGTTACAGGGGCTCTGAACACTGAAGCTTTCTTT. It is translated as CASSLVTGALNTEAFF.

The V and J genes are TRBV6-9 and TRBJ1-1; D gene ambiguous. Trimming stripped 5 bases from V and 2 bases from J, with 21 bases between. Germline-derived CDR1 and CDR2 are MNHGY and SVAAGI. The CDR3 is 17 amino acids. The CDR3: CASSPPRRRQVNTEAFF. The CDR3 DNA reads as TGTGCCAGCAGTCCCCCCCGGCGGCGGCAGGTCAACACTGAAGCTTTCTTT.

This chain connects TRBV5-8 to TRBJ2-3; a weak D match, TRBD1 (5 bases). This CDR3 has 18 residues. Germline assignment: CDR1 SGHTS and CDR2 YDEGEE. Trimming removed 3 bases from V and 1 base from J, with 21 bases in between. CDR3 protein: CASSSASLGVARTDTQYF. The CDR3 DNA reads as TGTGCCAGCAGCTCCGCCTCCTTAGGGGTAGCCCGCACAGATACGCAGTATTTT.

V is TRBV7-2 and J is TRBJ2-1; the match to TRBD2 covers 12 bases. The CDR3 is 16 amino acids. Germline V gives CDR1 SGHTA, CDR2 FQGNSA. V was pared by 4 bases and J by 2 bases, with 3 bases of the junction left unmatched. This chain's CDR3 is CASSSSGGAPYNEQFF. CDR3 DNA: TGTGCCAGCAGCTCTAGCGGGGGGGCCCCCTACAATGAGCAGTTCTTC.

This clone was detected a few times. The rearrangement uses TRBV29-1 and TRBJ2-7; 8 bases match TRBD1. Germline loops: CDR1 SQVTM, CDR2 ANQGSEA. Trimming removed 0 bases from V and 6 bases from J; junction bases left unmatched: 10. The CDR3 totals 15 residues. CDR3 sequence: CSVEDQDREVGEQYF. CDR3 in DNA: TGCAGCGTTGAAGATCAGGACAGGGAGGTCGGCGAGCAGTACTTC.

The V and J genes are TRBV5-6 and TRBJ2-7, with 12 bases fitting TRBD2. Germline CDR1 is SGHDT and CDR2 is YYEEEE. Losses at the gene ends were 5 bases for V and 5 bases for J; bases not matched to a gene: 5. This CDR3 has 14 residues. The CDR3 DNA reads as TGTGCCAGCAGTCCTAGCGGGGGGGCCCACGAGCAGTACTTC. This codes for CASSPSGGAHEQYF.

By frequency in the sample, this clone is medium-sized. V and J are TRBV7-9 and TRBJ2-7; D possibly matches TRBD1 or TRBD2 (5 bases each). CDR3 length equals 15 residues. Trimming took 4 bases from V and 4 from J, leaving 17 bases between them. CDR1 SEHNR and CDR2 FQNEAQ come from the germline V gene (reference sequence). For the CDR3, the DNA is TGTGCCAGCAGCTCGCCAGGGACGGCCTTATACGAGCAGTACTTC. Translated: CASSSPGTALYEQYF.